The rows below give T cell receptor beta chains drawn from one sample of a study of preoperative IRX-2 immunotherapy in early breast cancer. Measured with immunoSEQ multiplex PCR; TCRdb has only the in-frame clones, and not every one. This table holds fewer than 25,000 clones, roughly 90% found once. Source: tumor tissue, taken after IRX-2 immunotherapy. Every receptor here comes from a human donor with breast cancer. Each CDR3 is given with its conserved first and last residue. Each record gives: D gene, clone size, V gene, J gene, CDR3 DNA, CDR3 protein. The D gene is left open where the match is weak. Clone sizes are given selectively: once, few, many, or a class where the clone is expanded.

d_call: TRBD1
clone_size: .
v_call: TRBV15
j_call: TRBJ1-1
cdr3_nt: TGTGCCACCAGCAGAGCCGGACAGGGTATGGGGACTGAAGCTTTCTTT
cdr3_aa: CATSRAGQGMGTEAFF

d_call: .
clone_size: once
v_call: TRBV27
j_call: TRBJ1-3
cdr3_nt: TGTGCCAGCAGGGCCGATTTTAGCTCTGGAAACACCATATATTTT
cdr3_aa: CASRADFSSGNTIYF

d_call: .
clone_size: once
v_call: TRBV7-9
j_call: TRBJ2-3
cdr3_nt: TGTGCCAGCAGCCTCCCCGGCTCAGATACGCAGTATTTT
cdr3_aa: CASSLPGSDTQYF

d_call: TRBD1
clone_size: .
v_call: TRBV5-1
j_call: TRBJ1-6
cdr3_nt: TGCGCCAGCAGCTTGGGACGACAGGGAGGCGGCAATAATTCACCCCTCCACTTT
cdr3_aa: CASSLGRQGGGNNSPLHF

d_call: TRBD1
clone_size: .
v_call: TRBV5-8
j_call: TRBJ1-2
cdr3_nt: TGTGCCAGCAGCCATCGGGACAGAACATATGGCTACACCTTC
cdr3_aa: CASSHRDRTYGYTF

d_call: .
clone_size: once
v_call: TRBV11-3
j_call: TRBJ2-2
cdr3_nt: TGTGCCAGCAGCTTCGGGGTGTACACCGGGGAGCTGTTTTTT
cdr3_aa: CASSFGVYTGELFF

d_call: TRBD2
clone_size: .
v_call: TRBV11-3
j_call: TRBJ2-1
cdr3_nt: TGTGCCAGCAGCTCCCCTTGGGTAGCGGGCAACCTTGAGCAGTTCTTC
cdr3_aa: CASSSPWVAGNLEQFF

d_call: .
clone_size: .
v_call: TRBV5-4
j_call: TRBJ2-3
cdr3_nt: TGTGCCAGCAGTTCGGGGGGCAAAACTAACACAGATACGCAGTATTTT
cdr3_aa: CASSSGGKTNTDTQYF

d_call: .
clone_size: .
v_call: TRBV6-5
j_call: TRBJ1-5
cdr3_nt: TGTGCCAGCAGTTATCAAAGAGGCAATCAGCCCCAGCATTTT
cdr3_aa: CASSYQRGNQPQHF

d_call: TRBD1
clone_size: once
v_call: TRBV11-3
j_call: TRBJ2-7
cdr3_nt: TGTGCCAGCAGCGCGGACAGGGGGACCTACGAGCAGTACTTC
cdr3_aa: CASSADRGTYEQYF

d_call: .
clone_size: .
v_call: TRBV21-1
j_call: TRBJ2-2
cdr3_nt: TGTGCCAGCAGCAAAGCGGAATCTCAGTCCTCGACCACCGGGGAGCTGTTTTTT
cdr3_aa: CASSKAESQSSTTGELFF

d_call: .
clone_size: .
v_call: TRBV6-5
j_call: TRBJ1-2
cdr3_nt: TGTGCCAGCAAAACCACAGTTTTAGGCTATGGCTACACCTTC
cdr3_aa: CASKTTVLGYGYTF

d_call: TRBD2
clone_size: .
v_call: TRBV5-4
j_call: TRBJ2-2
cdr3_nt: TGTGCCAGCAGAATAAGCGGGGGGTACACCGGGGAGCTGTTTTTT
cdr3_aa: CASRISGGYTGELFF

d_call: .
clone_size: .
v_call: TRBV11-2
j_call: TRBJ2-1
cdr3_nt: TGTGCCAGCAGCTTTCGGGTGTCACATGAGCAGTTCTTC
cdr3_aa: CASSFRVSHEQFF

d_call: .
clone_size: .
v_call: TRBV2
j_call: TRBJ2-3
cdr3_nt: TGTGCCACGTACAGGAGCACAGATACGCAGTATTTT
cdr3_aa: CATYRSTDTQYF

d_call: .
clone_size: .
v_call: TRBV4-1
j_call: TRBJ1-3
cdr3_nt: TGCGCCAGCAGCCAACTAGGGCCGTGGGGAAACACCATATATTTT
cdr3_aa: CASSQLGPWGNTIYF

d_call: TRBD2
clone_size: .
v_call: TRBV11-3
j_call: TRBJ2-7
cdr3_nt: TGTGCCAGCAGCGCCAGCGGGGGGCCCTCCTACGAGCAGTACTTC
cdr3_aa: CASSASGGPSYEQYF

d_call: .
clone_size: .
v_call: TRBV4-1
j_call: TRBJ1-2
cdr3_nt: TGCGCCAGCAGCCAGCACAGGGTGGCTAACTATGGCTACACCTTC
cdr3_aa: CASSQHRVANYGYTF

d_call: .
clone_size: .
v_call: TRBV28
j_call: TRBJ1-2
cdr3_nt: TGTGCCAGCACCTCCAGGGTCCCCTATGGCTACACCTTC
cdr3_aa: CASTSRVPYGYTF

d_call: .
clone_size: .
v_call: TRBV4-2
j_call: TRBJ2-5
cdr3_nt: TGTGCCAGCAGCCAAGATCTGGAGACCCAGTACTTC
cdr3_aa: CASSQDLETQYF

d_call: .
clone_size: .
v_call: TRBV20-1
j_call: TRBJ1-5
cdr3_nt: TGCAGTGCAAGACAGGCCATGGGAGCGCATTTT
cdr3_aa: CSARQAMGAHF

d_call: TRBD2
clone_size: .
v_call: TRBV4-2
j_call: TRBJ2-3
cdr3_nt: TGTGCCAGCAGCCGAAAGGGCCTTAGCGGGGGGGCCACAGATACGCAGTATTTT
cdr3_aa: CASSRKGLSGGATDTQYF

d_call: .
clone_size: once
v_call: TRBV4-1
j_call: TRBJ2-3
cdr3_nt: TGCGCCAGCAGCCAAGATTACAGGAATACGCAGTATTTT
cdr3_aa: CASSQDYRNTQYF

d_call: .
clone_size: .
v_call: TRBV28
j_call: TRBJ1-5
cdr3_nt: TGTGCCAGCAGGCCCGCGGGGGCTAGCAATCAGCCCCAGCATTTT
cdr3_aa: CASRPAGASNQPQHF

d_call: TRBD1
clone_size: .
v_call: TRBV7-9
j_call: TRBJ2-7
cdr3_nt: TGTGCCAGCAGCCCGAGAGGGACAGGGGCCTACGAGCAGTACTTC
cdr3_aa: CASSPRGTGAYEQYF

d_call: .
clone_size: .
v_call: TRBV4-1
j_call: TRBJ2-5
cdr3_nt: TGCGCCAGCAGCCCAGAAGCAAGCCCACGGGAGACCCAGTACTTC
cdr3_aa: CASSPEASPRETQYF

d_call: TRBD2
clone_size: .
v_call: TRBV6-6
j_call: TRBJ2-3
cdr3_nt: TGTGCCAGCAGCAACCGGCGGGGGACCACAGATACGCAGTATTTT
cdr3_aa: CASSNRRGTTDTQYF

d_call: .
clone_size: .
v_call: TRBV15
j_call: TRBJ2-5
cdr3_nt: TGTGCCACCAGCAGAGATAGACTAGGGCAAGAGACCCAGTACTTC
cdr3_aa: CATSRDRLGQETQYF

d_call: .
clone_size: few
v_call: TRBV27
j_call: TRBJ1-5
cdr3_nt: TGTGCCAGCAGTTTATCGAGCGTACATCAGCCCCAGCATTTT
cdr3_aa: CASSLSSVHQPQHF

d_call: TRBD1
clone_size: .
v_call: TRBV7-3
j_call: TRBJ2-7
cdr3_nt: TGTGCCAGCAGCCTGGGACAGGGCGCCTACGAGCAGTACTTC
cdr3_aa: CASSLGQGAYEQYF

d_call: TRBD2
clone_size: .
v_call: TRBV5-1
j_call: TRBJ2-2
cdr3_nt: TGCGCCAGCAGCTTGGCTGGGGACTACCCGAACACCGGGGAGCTGTTTTTT
cdr3_aa: CASSLAGDYPNTGELFF

d_call: .
clone_size: .
v_call: TRBV19
j_call: TRBJ1-5
cdr3_nt: TGTGCCAGTAGTAAAAACACCTATCAGCCCCAGCATTTT
cdr3_aa: CASSKNTYQPQHF

d_call: .
clone_size: .
v_call: TRBV2
j_call: TRBJ1-3
cdr3_nt: TGTGCCAGCAGTGACCTACCGGGAAACACCATATATTTT
cdr3_aa: CASSDLPGNTIYF

d_call: TRBD1
clone_size: .
v_call: TRBV5-4
j_call: TRBJ2-1
cdr3_nt: TGTGCCAGCAGCTTTAGACAGGGGGCGCGGAATGAGCAGTTCTTC
cdr3_aa: CASSFRQGARNEQFF

d_call: .
clone_size: .
v_call: TRBV7-3
j_call: TRBJ1-1
cdr3_nt: TGTGCCAGCAGCCAAACCTACAGGGACGGTGAAGCTTTCTTT
cdr3_aa: CASSQTYRDGEAFF

d_call: TRBD2
clone_size: .
v_call: TRBV11-2
j_call: TRBJ2-1
cdr3_nt: TGTGCCAGCAGCTTAGAGGGGACTAGCGGGAGCTTCTACAATGAGCAGTTCTTC
cdr3_aa: CASSLEGTSGSFYNEQFF

d_call: TRBD2
clone_size: .
v_call: TRBV4-2
j_call: TRBJ2-4
cdr3_nt: TGTGCCAGCAGCCAAGCGGGGGGAAACATTCAGTACTTC
cdr3_aa: CASSQAGGNIQYF

d_call: .
clone_size: .
v_call: TRBV5-1
j_call: TRBJ2-1
cdr3_nt: TGCGCCAGCAGGGACTATAGGTTTGGGCAGTTCTTC
cdr3_aa: CASRDYRFGQFF

d_call: TRBD2
clone_size: .
v_call: TRBV18
j_call: TRBJ2-3
cdr3_nt: TGTGCCAGCTCACCGAGCGGGGGGAGAAAAGTGGATACGCAGTATTTT
cdr3_aa: CASSPSGGRKVDTQYF

d_call: .
clone_size: .
v_call: TRBV28
j_call: TRBJ1-1
cdr3_nt: TGTGCCAGCAGTTTATTATTGGGGGGCCCGGGTGAAGCTTTCTTT
cdr3_aa: CASSLLLGGPGEAFF